One T cell receptor (beta chain) is described in this entry. Libraries were prepared by immunoSEQ multiplex PCR; TCRdb keeps only in-frame clonotypes and omits some of them. The sample lists 150,000 to 200,000 clones; about 80% were seen once. The sample comes from a study of blood T cell repertoires in COVID-19. Across the whole study: Material from acute and convalescent COVID-19 was sourced from the United States, Italy and Spain.

V lost 8 bases to trimming and J lost 5 bases, with 13 bases between them. The CDR3 has 13 amino acids. Which cohort a participant joined came from the clinical history participants gave. Symptom resolution, clearance, or two negative PCRs marked the recovered donors of Cohort 3. The TCR sequence derives from a man aged 50-59 years who had recovered from COVID-19. The sample taken for sequencing was PBMCs or T cells enriched from blood (not recorded which). The chain couples TRBV12-3 or TRBV12-4 to TRBJ1-5; a possible D gene is TRBD1 (6 bases). CDR3 nucleotides: TGTGCCAGCGAACGGGACACTGATCAGCCCCAGCATTTT. Residues: CASERDTDQPQHF.